This record looks at one TCR beta chain sequence and its context. V lost 2 bases, J lost 3 bases, and 6 bases stayed unmatched. The CDR3 spans 16 residues. Germline lookup yields CDR1 MNHEY and CDR2 SMNVEV (reference sequence). The sample belongs to a study of blood T cells in healthy people across ages. Primed by a sample-barcoded 5' primer and a J-beta primer mix, a second PCR proceeded for 7 to 11 cycles. Researchers report that a template-switch adaptor with 12 random nucleotides tagged each cDNA molecule. A single record per CDR3 protein comes from TCRdb applying MiXCR to the 5' RACE reads. The data hold approximately 780,000 distinct CDR3 sequences, with roughly 25% observed a single time. The sample was also linked to a second study, of T cells of mothers and their children. That paper adds: Donation involved three healthy Caucasian mothers and the six children that they had. Sequencing returned over 8 million TCR beta CDR3 reads per mother and around 3 million per child. Evidence of persistent microchimeric T cell clones was absent.

The sample consisted of blood. The V call is TRBV27, the J call TRBJ1-5; 8 positions match TRBD1. This TCR was recovered from a boy aged 10-17 years in good health. The CDR3 here is CASSLLGTGPNQPQHF. The CDR3 coding sequence is TGTGCCAGCAGTTTACTCGGGACAGGACCCAATCAGCCCCAGCATTTT.